A selection of T cell receptor beta chains follows, all from one sample in a study of blood T cell repertoires in COVID-19. Profiled with immunoSEQ multiplex PCR; TCRdb holds only in-frame clones, not every one. The data contain some 200,000 clones, roughly 80% of them seen just once; the ten biggest clones take up around 9.3%. The source material was peripheral blood. Receptors were obtained from a woman older than 75 with acute or convalescent COVID-19. Both conserved end residues are part of each CDR3. The D gene is left open where the match is weak. The listing skips clone size in some rows; elsewhere it reads once, few, many or a size class.

size	V	J	D	CDR3	DNA
once	TRBV5-1	TRBJ1-2	TRBD1	CASSPGTGGFYGYTF	TGCGCCAGCAGCCCAGGGACAGGGGGCTTCTATGGCTACACCTTC
few	TRBV11-3	TRBJ2-7	TRBD2	CASSPSWTSGAYEQYF	TGTGCCAGCAGCCCATCCTGGACTAGCGGGGCCTACGAGCAGTACTTC
.	TRBV18	TRBJ1-5	.	CASSPRGGGGNQPQHF	TGTGCCAGCTCACCGCGGGGAGGGGGAGGCAATCAGCCCCAGCATTTT
.	TRBV5-6	TRBJ2-7	TRBD1	CASSLIGTGGIKSYEQYF	TGTGCCAGCAGCTTAATCGGGACAGGGGGCATTAAGTCCTACGAGCAGTACTTC
few	TRBV7-9	TRBJ1-6	.	CASGPFSSYNSPLHF	TGTGCCAGCGGTCCGTTCAGCTCCTATAATTCACCCCTCCACTTT
.	TRBV7-2	TRBJ2-7	.	CASSFQGQDNEQYF	TGTGCCAGCAGTTTCCAGGGGCAGGACAACGAGCAGTACTTC
.	TRBV2	TRBJ1-6	.	CASSESRADNSPLHF	TGTGCCAGCAGTGAATCCCGAGCTGATAATTCACCCCTCCACTTT
.	TRBV29-1	TRBJ1-4	TRBD1	CSVGGGGHLFF	TGCAGCGTTGGAGGGGGCGGCCATCTGTTTTTT
.	TRBV27	TRBJ2-7	TRBD2	CASSSREGGQYF	TGTGCCAGCAGTTCGAGGGAGGGTGGGCAGTACTTC
.	TRBV7-9	TRBJ2-3	TRBD2	CASSSHPTSGGGDTQYF	TGTGCCAGCAGCTCCCACCCCACTAGCGGGGGGGGAGATACGCAGTATTTT
.	TRBV5-1	TRBJ1-1	.	CASSLGGENTEAFF	TGCGCCAGCAGCTTGGGAGGAGAGAACACTGAAGCTTTCTTT
.	TRBV5-1	TRBJ2-1	TRBD1	CASSLVNQGDGEQFF	TGCGCCAGCAGCTTGGTTAACCAGGGGGACGGTGAGCAGTTCTTC
.	TRBV5-5	TRBJ1-4	TRBD1	CASSGLGTGYEKLFF	TGTGCCAGCAGCGGTCTCGGGACAGGGTATGAAAAACTGTTTTTT
.	TRBV7-6	TRBJ2-7	.	CASSLGRPYEQYF	TGTGCCAGCAGCTTGGGCAGACCCTACGAGCAGTACTTC
.	TRBV5-4	TRBJ2-3	.	CATKREGTDTQYF	TGTGCCACGAAGAGGGAGGGCACAGATACGCAGTATTTT
.	TRBV7-9	TRBJ2-3	.	CASSLFYDGSSDTQYF	TGTGCCAGCAGCTTATTCTATGACGGGAGCTCAGATACGCAGTATTTT
.	TRBV7-2	TRBJ2-7	.	CASTLVEYEQYF	TGTGCCAGCACCCTTGTGGAGTACGAGCAGTACTTC
.	TRBV24-1	TRBJ2-1	TRBD2	CAIAGGRSGQSSYNEQFF	TGTGCCATTGCGGGGGGGAGATCGGGACAAAGCTCCTACAATGAGCAGTTCTTC
.	TRBV27	TRBJ2-7	TRBD2	CASSSNLLAGGTYEQYF	TGTGCCAGCAGTTCAAACCTACTAGCGGGGGGTACCTACGAGCAGTACTTC
.	TRBV21-1	TRBJ1-1	.	CASSNISKGGEAFF	TGTGCCAGCAGCAATATATCAAAGGGAGGGGAAGCTTTCTTT
once	TRBV7-8	TRBJ2-1	TRBD2	CASSFSGSSYNEQFF	TGTGCCAGCAGCTTCAGCGGGAGCTCCTACAATGAGCAGTTCTTC
few	TRBV11-2	TRBJ1-2	TRBD1	CASSLGTGGVGYTF	TGTGCCAGCAGCTTAGGGACAGGGGGTGTTGGCTACACCTTC
.	TRBV19	TRBJ2-7	TRBD2	CASSPQGAGKSRSYEQYF	TGTGCCAGTAGTCCCCAAGGAGCGGGGAAAAGCCGCTCCTACGAGCAGTACTTC
.	TRBV5-6	TRBJ2-3	TRBD2	CASSYWTSGVSWTDTQYF	TGTGCCAGCAGCTACTGGACTAGCGGGGTATCATGGACAGATACGCAGTATTTT
.	TRBV30	TRBJ2-2	.	CAWTRLATTGELFF	TGTGCCTGGACCCGGCTAGCCACCACCGGGGAGCTGTTTTTT
.	TRBV9	TRBJ2-2	TRBD2	CATGTSDTGELFF	TGTGCCACAGGGACTAGCGACACCGGGGAGCTGTTTTTT
.	TRBV19	TRBJ2-1	TRBD2	CASGLAGGLNEQFF	TGTGCCAGTGGACTAGCGGGGGGATTGAATGAGCAGTTCTTC
.	TRBV9	TRBJ2-1	TRBD1	CASSEGQPGVNEQFF	TGTGCCAGCAGCGAGGGACAGCCAGGGGTCAATGAGCAGTTCTTC